Each of the 10 T cell receptor beta chains below was sequenced from the same sample in a study of blood T cell repertoires in COVID-19. Measured with immunoSEQ multiplex PCR; TCRdb has only the in-frame clones, and not every one. This sample has a few hundred thousand clones, with 70% to 90% found just once. The sample was peripheral blood. These receptors came from a man aged 50 to 60 with COVID-19, enrolled during active disease.

The gene calls are TRBV18 and TRBJ2-5; maybe TRBD1 (6 bases). Trimming pared 4 bases from V and 1 base from J, leaving 13 bases between. The CDR3 is 15 residues long. The germline CDR1 and CDR2 sequences are KGHSH and LQKENI. CDR3 loop: CASSQQTGPQETQYF. CDR3 nucleotides: TGTGCCAGCTCACAACAGACAGGACCCCAAGAGACCCAGTACTTC.

The chain employs TRBV4-2 and TRBJ2-1; 9 nucleotides line up with TRBD2. V trimming: 0 bases; J trimming: 6 bases; junction bases outside the gene matches: 6. Germline CDR1 and CDR2: LGHNA and YNFKEQ. The CDR3 consists of 16 residues. The CDR3 nucleotides read TGTGCCAGCAGCCAAGAATCCAGCGGGGGGCTCAATGAGCAGTTCTTC. Translation: CASSQESSGGLNEQFF.

This clone was counted a single time. DNA for the CDR3: TGTGCCACCAGTGATGGTTTCTCTAGCGGGAGAGGTGAGCAGTTCTTC. It codes for CATSDGFSSGRGEQFF. This chain links TRBV24-1 with TRBJ2-1, with 10 bases aligning to TRBD2. The CDR3 is 16 residues long. Germline V gene sequence: CDR1 KGHDR, CDR2 SFDVKD. The ends lost 3 bases at V and 9 bases at J; junction bases unmatched: 10.

The genes are TRBV5-5 and TRBJ1-3, with 8 nucleotides matching TRBD1. Germline V gives CDR1 SGHKS, CDR2 YYEKEE (reference sequence). The CDR3 contains 16 residues. V gave up 4 bases and J gave up 2 bases; unmatched junction bases: 8. The CDR3 sequence is CASSPTGVTAGNTIYF. For the CDR3, the DNA is TGTGCCAGCAGCCCGACAGGGGTAACGGCTGGAAACACCATATATTTT.

The rearrangement uses TRBV29-1 and TRBJ2-3, with 8 bases lining up with TRBD2. Germline trimming cut 3 bases from V and 3 bases from J; bases unmatched to any gene: 5. Germline V gene lookup returns CDR1 SQVTM and CDR2 ANQGSEA. The CDR3 extends over 14 amino acids. In DNA, the CDR3 is TGCAGCGTTGATGGGATAGCGGGGACAGATACGCAGTATTTT. Translation: CSVDGIAGTDTQYF.

The genes are TRBV4-1 and TRBJ2-1; TRBD1 aligns across 9 bases. V was pared by 8 bases and J by 6 bases, with 5 bases of the junction left unmatched. The CDR3 totals 13 residues. CDR1 and CDR2 from the germline V gene are MGHRA and YSYEKL. This chain's CDR3 is CASRDRVFNEQFF. DNA of the CDR3: TGCGCCAGCCGGGACAGGGTCTTCAATGAGCAGTTCTTC.

The chain carries TRBV10-3 and TRBJ1-2; D gene unclear. The CDR3 has 17 residues. Germline loops: CDR1 ENHRY, CDR2 SYGVKD. The ends were cut back, 0 bases at V and 1 base at J, with 15 bases in the middle. CDR3 loop: CAISESRGEIFNYGYTF. CDR3 DNA sequence: TGTGCCATCAGTGAGTCTCGCGGGGAGATTTTTAACTATGGCTACACCTTC.

The CDR3 DNA sequence: TGTGCCAGCTCACCCCTACAGGTGAACACCGGGGAGCTGTTTTTT. This translates into CASSPLQVNTGELFF. The gene calls are TRBV18 and TRBJ2-2; D is perhaps TRBD1 (5 bases). CDR1 and CDR2 (germline): KGHSH, LQKENI. V lost 3 bases and J lost 1, with 9 bases in between. The CDR3 has 15 amino acids.

The rearrangement links TRBV11-2 to TRBJ2-1, with 12 bases fitting TRBD2. The CDR3 consists of 16 residues. The germline V gene has CDR1 SGHAT and CDR2 FQNNGV. The junction had 4 bases not matched to a gene; V was cut back by 0 bases and J by 7 bases. The CDR3 bases are TGTGCCAGCAGCTTAGATTCTAGCGGGGGGGCGAATGAGCAGTTCTTC. It specifies CASSLDSSGGANEQFF.

The chain recombines TRBV28 with TRBJ1-3; TRBD1 matches at 9 bases. The CDR3 runs 18 residues. V trimming: 6 bases; J trimming: 0 bases; junction bases outside the gene matches: 12. The germline CDR1 and CDR2 sequences are MDHEN and SYDVKM. The chain's CDR3 is CASSPPRDRDHSGNTIYF. In nucleotides, the CDR3 is TGTGCCAGCAGCCCCCCCCGGGACAGGGACCACTCTGGAAACACCATATATTTT. Variable domain in full (rest from reference TRBV28 and TRBJ1-3): DVKVTQSSRYLVKRTGEKVFLECVQDMDHENMFWYRQDPGLGLRLIYFSYDVKMKEKGDIPEGYSVSREKKERFSLILESASTNQTSMYLCASSPPRDRDHSGNTIYFGEGSWLTVV.